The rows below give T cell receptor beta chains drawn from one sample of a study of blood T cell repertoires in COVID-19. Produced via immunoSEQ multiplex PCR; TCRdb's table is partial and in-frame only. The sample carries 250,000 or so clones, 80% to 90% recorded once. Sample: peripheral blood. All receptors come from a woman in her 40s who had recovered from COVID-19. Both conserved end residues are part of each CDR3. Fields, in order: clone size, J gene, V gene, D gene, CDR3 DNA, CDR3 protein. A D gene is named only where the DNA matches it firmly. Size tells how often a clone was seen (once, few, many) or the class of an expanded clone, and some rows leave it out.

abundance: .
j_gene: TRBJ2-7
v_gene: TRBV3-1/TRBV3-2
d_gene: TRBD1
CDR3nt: TGTGCCAGCAGCCAGAAGGGGGCCTATCCCTACGAGCAGTACTTC
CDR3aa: CASSQKGAYPYEQYF

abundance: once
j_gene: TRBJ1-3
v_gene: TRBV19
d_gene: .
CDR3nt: TGTGCCAGTAGTCCCCGCAGGGAACTAAACACCATATATTTT
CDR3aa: CASSPRRELNTIYF

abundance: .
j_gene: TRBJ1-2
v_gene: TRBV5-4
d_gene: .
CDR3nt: TGTGCCAGCAGCTTGCCAGGACACGGCTACACCTTC
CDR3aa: CASSLPGHGYTF

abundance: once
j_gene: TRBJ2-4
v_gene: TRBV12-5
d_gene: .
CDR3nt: TGTGCTAGTGGTCAGGGGTCTCTAGCCAAAAACATTCAGTACTTC
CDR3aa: CASGQGSLAKNIQYF

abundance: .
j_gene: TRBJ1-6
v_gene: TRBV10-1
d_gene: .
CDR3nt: TGCGCCAGCAGTTTCCCGGGCGGGGGCACGACGGCTCCCTCGGCCAGCTCCTATAATTCACCCCTCCACTTT
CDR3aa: CASSFPGGGTTAPSASSYNSPLHF

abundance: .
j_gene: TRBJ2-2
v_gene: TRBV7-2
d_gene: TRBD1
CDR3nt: TGTGCCAGCAGCTTAGTGGCAGGGGGATACACCGGGGAGCTGTTTTTT
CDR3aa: CASSLVAGGYTGELFF

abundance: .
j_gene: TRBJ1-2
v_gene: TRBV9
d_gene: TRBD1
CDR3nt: TGTGCCAGCAGCGTAGACGGAGTGACAGGGGACTATGGCTACACCTTC
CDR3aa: CASSVDGVTGDYGYTF

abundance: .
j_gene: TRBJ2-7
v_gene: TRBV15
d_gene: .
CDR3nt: TGTGCCACCAGCAGGTGGGTTGGCAGGGGTCGGGAGCAGTACTTC
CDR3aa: CATSRWVGRGREQYF

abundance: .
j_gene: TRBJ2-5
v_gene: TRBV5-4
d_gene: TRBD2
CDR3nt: TGTGCCAGCAGCTTCCGCCTGCTGAGCGGGGGGGCCGGAGAGACCCAGTACTTC
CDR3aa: CASSFRLLSGGAGETQYF

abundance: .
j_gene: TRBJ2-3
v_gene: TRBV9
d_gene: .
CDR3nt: TGTGCCAGCAGCGATACGGGAGACACAGATACGCAGTATTTT
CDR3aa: CASSDTGDTDTQYF

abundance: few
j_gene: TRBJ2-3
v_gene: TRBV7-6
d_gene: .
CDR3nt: TGTGCCAGCAGCTTAGAGCAGGTAGCGTGGCATACGCAGTATTTT
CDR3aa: CASSLEQVAWHTQYF

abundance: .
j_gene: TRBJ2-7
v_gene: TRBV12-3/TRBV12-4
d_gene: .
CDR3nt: TGTGCCAGCAGTTTCGTCAGTACCTACGAGCAGTACTTC
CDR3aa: CASSFVSTYEQYF

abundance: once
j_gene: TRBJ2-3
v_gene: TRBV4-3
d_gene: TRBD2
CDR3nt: TGCGCCAGCAGCCGGGACTGGACTAGCGGAAACACAGATACGCAGTATTTT
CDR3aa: CASSRDWTSGNTDTQYF

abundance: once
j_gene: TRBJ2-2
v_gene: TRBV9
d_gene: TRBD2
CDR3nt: TGTGCCAGCAGCGTATCGGTAGCGGGGGAACGGGGCGGGGAGCTGTTTTTT
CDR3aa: CASSVSVAGERGGELFF